This TCR beta chain derives from a study of OX40 agonist ivuxolimab in advanced cancers. Study-level background: The patients' treatment was ivuxolimab, an agonistic anti-OX40 (CD134) antibody. Every 2 weeks, patients received ivuxolimab intravenously, dosed at 0.01 to 10 mg/kg. With a range of roughly 23 to 79, age averaged approximately 64 years, and around 80% were male.

From germline, CDR1 is SGHDT and CDR2 YYEEEE. The CDR3 is 16 residues long. The trim removed 0 bases at V and 4 bases at J, leaving 6 bases unmatched. Some clones are missing from TCRdb's copy, which holds only in-frame ones; the method was immunoSEQ multiplex PCR. The repertoire holds about 35,000 clones, with 65% to 85% as singletons. This sample comprised CD4+ or CD8+ T cells sorted from blood, obtained in a trial of the OX40 agonist ivuxolimab. The rearrangement uses TRBV5-6 and TRBJ2-2; TRBD2 matches 7 bases. This receptor was identified in an adult with an advanced solid tumor such as melanoma, head and neck, liver or kidney cancer. For the CDR3, the DNA is TGTGCCAGCAGCTTGGCGGCTAGCGGAATCACCGGGGAGCTGTTTTTT. Protein: CASSLAASGITGELFF.